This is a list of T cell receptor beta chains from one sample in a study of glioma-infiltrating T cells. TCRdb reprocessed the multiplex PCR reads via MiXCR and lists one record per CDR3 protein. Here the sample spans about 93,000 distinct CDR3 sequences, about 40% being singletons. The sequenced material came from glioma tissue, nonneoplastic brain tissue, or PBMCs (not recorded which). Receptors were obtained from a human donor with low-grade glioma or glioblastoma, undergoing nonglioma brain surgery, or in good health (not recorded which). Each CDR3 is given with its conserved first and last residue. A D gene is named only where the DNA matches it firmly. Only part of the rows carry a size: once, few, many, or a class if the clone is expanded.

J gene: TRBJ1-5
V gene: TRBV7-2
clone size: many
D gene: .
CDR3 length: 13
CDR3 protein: CASSLDSYQPQHF
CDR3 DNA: TGTGCCAGCAGCCTGGACAGTTATCAGCCCCAGCATTTT

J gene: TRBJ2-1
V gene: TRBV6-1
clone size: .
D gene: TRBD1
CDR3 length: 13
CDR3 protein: CASRAGQDNEQSF
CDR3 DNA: TGTGCCAGCAGGGCAGGACAGGACAATGAGCAGTCCTTC

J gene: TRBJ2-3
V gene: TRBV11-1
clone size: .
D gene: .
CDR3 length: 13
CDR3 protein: CASGSQRERPQYF
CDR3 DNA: TGTGCCAGCGGCTCTCAGAGGGAAAGGCCGCAGTATTTT

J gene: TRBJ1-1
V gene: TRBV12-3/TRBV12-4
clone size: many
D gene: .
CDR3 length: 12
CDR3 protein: CATARGVTEAFF
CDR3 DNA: TGTGCCACGGCGAGGGGGGTCACTGAAGCTTTCTTT

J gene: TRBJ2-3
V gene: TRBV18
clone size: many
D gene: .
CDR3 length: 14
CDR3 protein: CASSPIRSTDTQYF
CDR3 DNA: TGTGCCAGCTCACCTATTCGTAGCACAGATACGCAGTATTTT

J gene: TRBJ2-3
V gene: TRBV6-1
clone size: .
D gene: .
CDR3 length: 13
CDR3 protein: CATKQGLTDTQYF
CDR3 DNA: TGTGCCACCAAACAGGGACTCACAGATACGCAGTATTTT

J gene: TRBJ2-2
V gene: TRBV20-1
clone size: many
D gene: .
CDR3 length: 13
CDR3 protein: CSATTRNTGELFF
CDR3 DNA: TGCAGTGCTACGACTAGGAACACCGGGGAGCTGTTTTTT

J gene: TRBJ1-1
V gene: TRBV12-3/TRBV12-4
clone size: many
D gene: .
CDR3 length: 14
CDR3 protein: CAISRGAGNTEAFF
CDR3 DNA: TGTGCCATCTCACGGGGGGCCGGGAACACTGAAGCTTTCTTT

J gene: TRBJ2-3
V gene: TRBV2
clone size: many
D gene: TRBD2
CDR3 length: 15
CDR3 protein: CASSLAGGPGDTQYF
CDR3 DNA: TGTGCCAGCAGTTTAGCGGGGGGACCCGGAGATACGCAGTATTTT

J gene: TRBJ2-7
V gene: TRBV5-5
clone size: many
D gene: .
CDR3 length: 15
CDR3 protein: CASSLVLVGNDEQYF
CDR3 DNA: TGTGCCAGCAGCTTAGTCTTGGTGGGAAACGACGAGCAGTACTTC

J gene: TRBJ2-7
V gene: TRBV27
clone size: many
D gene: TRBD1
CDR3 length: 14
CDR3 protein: CASSPQTGGDEQYF
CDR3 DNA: TGTGCCAGCAGCCCACAGACAGGGGGCGACGAGCAGTACTTC

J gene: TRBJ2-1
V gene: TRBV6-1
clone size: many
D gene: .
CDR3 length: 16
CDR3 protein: CASKLSVGGPYNEQFF
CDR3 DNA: TGTGCCAGCAAACTCTCGGTGGGGGGGCCCTACAATGAGCAGTTCTTC

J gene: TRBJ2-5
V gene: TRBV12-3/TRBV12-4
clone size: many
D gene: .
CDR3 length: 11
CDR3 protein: CASSPGETQYF
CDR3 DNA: TGTGCCAGCAGTCCTGGGGAGACCCAGTACTTC

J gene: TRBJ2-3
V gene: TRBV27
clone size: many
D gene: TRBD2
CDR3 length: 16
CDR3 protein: CASSSIAGGTTDTQYF
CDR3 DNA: TGTGCCAGCAGTTCAATAGCGGGGGGGACCACAGATACGCAGTATTTT

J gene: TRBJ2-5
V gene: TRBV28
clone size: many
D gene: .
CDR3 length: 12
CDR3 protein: CASSLPTETQYF
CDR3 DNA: TGTGCCAGCAGTCTACCAACAGAGACCCAGTACTTC

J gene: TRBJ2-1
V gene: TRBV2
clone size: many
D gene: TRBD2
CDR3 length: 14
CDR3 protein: CASTGGRTYNEQFF
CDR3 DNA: TGTGCCAGCACGGGCGGGAGGACCTACAATGAGCAGTTCTTC

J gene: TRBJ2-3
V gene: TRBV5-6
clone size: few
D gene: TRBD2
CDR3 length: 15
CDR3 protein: CASRPAGGPPDTQYF
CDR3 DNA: TGTGCCAGCAGGCCAGCGGGAGGGCCCCCAGATACGCAGTATTTT

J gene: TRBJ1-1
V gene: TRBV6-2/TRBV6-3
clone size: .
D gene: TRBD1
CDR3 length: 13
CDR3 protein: CASSTYGQGEAFF
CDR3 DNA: TGTGCCAGCAGTACCTACGGACAGGGTGAAGCTTTCTTT

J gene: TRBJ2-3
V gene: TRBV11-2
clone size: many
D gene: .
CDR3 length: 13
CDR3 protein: CASKGSGMDTQYF
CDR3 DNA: TGTGCCAGCAAGGGGTCCGGAATGGATACGCAGTATTTT

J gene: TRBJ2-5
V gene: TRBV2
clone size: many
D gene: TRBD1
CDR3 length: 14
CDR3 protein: CASSRDRGQETQYF
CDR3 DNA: TGTGCCAGCAGCCGGGACAGGGGACAAGAGACCCAGTACTTC

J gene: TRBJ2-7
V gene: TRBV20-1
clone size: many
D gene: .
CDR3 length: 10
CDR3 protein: CSARGYEQYF
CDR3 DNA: TGCAGTGCTAGAGGGTACGAGCAGTACTTC

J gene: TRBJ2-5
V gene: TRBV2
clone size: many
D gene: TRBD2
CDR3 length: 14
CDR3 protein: CAIWGGGVQETQYF
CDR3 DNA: TGTGCCATCTGGGGTGGGGGGGTCCAAGAGACCCAGTACTTC

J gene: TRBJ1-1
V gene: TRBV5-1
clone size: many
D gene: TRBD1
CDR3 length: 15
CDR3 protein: CASSWQTGANTEAFF
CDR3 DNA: TGCGCCAGCAGCTGGCAAACAGGGGCGAACACTGAAGCTTTCTTT

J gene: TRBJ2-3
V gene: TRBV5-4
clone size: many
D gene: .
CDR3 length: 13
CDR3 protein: CASSSPRADTQYF
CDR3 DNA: TGTGCCAGCAGCTCTCCTCGGGCAGATACGCAGTATTTT

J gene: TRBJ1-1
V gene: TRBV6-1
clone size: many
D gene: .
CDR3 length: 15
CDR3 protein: CASRPDGTPNTEAFF
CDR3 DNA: TGTGCCAGCAGACCTGACGGGACACCGAACACTGAAGCTTTCTTT